Below, one T cell receptor (beta chain) is given with its context. Clones were sequenced by immunoSEQ multiplex PCR, and TCRdb holds only the in-frame ones, with some missing. The sample lists 25,000 to 35,000 clones, less than 90% occurring once. This record belongs to a study of sequential checkpoint blockade in melanoma. Treatment defined: randomized to nivolumab then ipilimumab (arm A) or the reverse (arm B). The ends lost 5 bases at V and 4 bases at J; junction bases unmatched: 5. CDR1 and CDR2 (germline): MNHEY, SMNVEV (reference sequence). The CDR3 extends over 14 amino acids. J is TRBJ1-3 and V is TRBV27; 7 nucleotides align to TRBD1. This sequence originates from a human donor with melanoma. The input for sequencing was CD8+ T cells sorted from blood (inferred from file names), taken from a patient given nivolumab and ipilimumab in sequence. CDR3 protein: CASSLQGWGNTIYF. The CDR3 nucleotides read TGTGCCAGCAGTCTACAGGGGTGGGGAAACACCATATATTTT.